These 23 T cell receptor beta chains originate from one sample sequenced in a study of cytomegalovirus exposure and HLA in healthy donors. The PCR had 60 Vbeta and 13 Jbeta primers. Some clones are missing from TCRdb's copy, which holds only in-frame ones; the method was immunoSEQ multiplex PCR. Of some 59,000 clones detected, 82% appear once; the ten largest clones hold around 3.3%. Source material: PBMCs. The receptor source for this set is a woman younger than 35 in good health and CMV-seronegative.

The gene calls are TRBV11-2 and TRBJ1-5, with D possibly matching TRBD1 (6 bases). Trimming took 1 base from V and 3 from J, leaving 13 bases between them. Germline lookup yields CDR1 SGHAT and CDR2 FQNNGV. This CDR3 has 16 amino acids. CDR3 nucleotide sequence: TGTGCCAGCAGCTTAGGGGCAGGGGCTTCCAATCAGCCCCAGCATTTT. The encoded protein is CASSLGAGASNQPQHF.

This clone turned up a few times. CDR3 loop: CASSEAGGGETQYF. The CDR3 region has the DNA TGCGCCAGCAGTGAAGCGGGAGGTGGAGAGACCCAGTACTTC. The rearrangement joins TRBV10-1 to TRBJ2-5; 9 nucleotides line up with TRBD2. The CDR3 runs 14 residues. CDR1 is WNHNN and CDR2 is SYGVQD in the germline V gene (reference sequence). V gave up 3 bases and J gave up 4 bases; unmatched junction bases: 3.

The V gene is TRBV7-9, the J gene TRBJ2-7; a weak D match, TRBD2 (5 bases). The CDR3 has 16 residues. V lost 5 bases, J lost 3 bases, and 20 bases lay in between. Looked up from germline, CDR1 is SEHNR and CDR2 is FQNEAQ (reference sequence). The CDR3 loop reads CASSPLGSSPHYEQYF. The CDR3 DNA is TGTGCCAGCAGCCCGCTGGGGAGTAGCCCCCACTACGAGCAGTACTTC.

The chain links TRBV18 to TRBJ2-5; 14 bases are a match to TRBD2. The CDR3 has 18 residues. Germline V gives CDR1 KGHSH, CDR2 LQKENI. Losses at the gene ends were 0 bases for V and 5 bases for J; bases not matched to a gene: 8. The CDR3 nucleotides are TGTGCCAGCTCACCACCAGGGAGACTAGCGGGAGGGCAGGAGACCCAGTACTTC. Translation gives CASSPPGRLAGGQETQYF.

This clone is a singleton in its sample. J is TRBJ2-7 and V is TRBV7-9; the match to TRBD2 covers 13 bases. Germline trimming cut 2 bases from V and 7 bases from J; bases unmatched to any gene: 5. The CDR3 totals 15 residues. Germline lookup yields CDR1 SEHNR and CDR2 FQNEAQ (reference sequence). CDR3 nucleotides: TGTGCCAGCAGCTTACTGCGACTAGCGGGAGGAGAGCAGTACTTC. Residues: CASSLLRLAGGEQYF.

The chain's CDR3 is CASTGPPYTDTQYF. In DNA, the CDR3 is TGTGCCAGTACAGGGCCCCCTTACACAGATACGCAGTATTTT. The gene calls are TRBV28 and TRBJ2-3, with D possibly matching TRBD1 (6 bases). CDR3 size: 14 residues. The germline V and J ends were trimmed by 9 bases and 2 bases, with 15 bases remaining between them. The germline V gene has CDR1 MDHEN and CDR2 SYDVKM.

The V call is TRBV2, the J call TRBJ2-7, with D perhaps TRBD2 (5 bases). The CDR3 totals 14 residues. V dropped 4 bases and J dropped 4 bases, with 14 bases sitting between them. Germline loops: CDR1 SNHLY, CDR2 FYNNEI. CDR3 sequence: CASSGEGDTYEQYF. The CDR3 region has the DNA TGTGCCAGCAGTGGAGAGGGAGACACTTACGAGCAGTACTTC.

V is TRBV6-1 and J is TRBJ1-2; 9 bases are a match to TRBD1. There are 14 residues in the CDR3. The V and J ends lost 0 bases and 8 bases, in that order; junction bases with no gene match: 4. Germline V lookup: CDR1 MNHNS, CDR2 SASEGT. The DNA for the CDR3 is TGTGCCAGCAGTGAAGCCCGGACAGGGGCCGGCTACACCTTC. Translating gives CASSEARTGAGYTF.

The chain recombines TRBV2 with TRBJ2-1; 11 bases agree with TRBD1. This CDR3 contains 15 residues. With 3 bases clipped from V and 10 bases from J, the junction kept 8 bases outside the gene matches. Looked up from germline, CDR1 is SNHLY and CDR2 is FYNNEI. Written as DNA, the CDR3 is TGTGCCAGCAGTGACCTGGGGACAGGGGGACAAGAGCAGTTCTTC. Translating gives CASSDLGTGGQEQFF.

The rearrangement joins TRBV9 to TRBJ2-7, with 11 bases lining up with TRBD2. V shed 4 bases, J shed 1 base, and the junction held 7 bases outside the gene matches. CDR1 is SGDLS, CDR2 YYNGEE, per germline. CDR3 length equals 16 residues. The CDR3 sequence: CASSQGGTSGSYEQYF. DNA of the CDR3: TGTGCCAGCAGCCAAGGAGGGACTAGCGGTTCCTACGAGCAGTACTTC.

The chain carries TRBV7-8 and TRBJ2-2, with D unresolved. Germline CDR1 and CDR2: SGHVS and FQNEAQ. CDR3 length: 16 residues. The V gene lost 0 bases and the J gene lost 5 bases, with 13 bases spanning the gap. CDR3 residues: CASSLAAPEVTGELFF. In DNA, the CDR3 is TGTGCCAGCAGCTTAGCCGCTCCCGAGGTGACCGGGGAGCTGTTTTTT.

The rearrangement uses TRBV11-3 and TRBJ2-5; D call uncertain. The CDR3 sequence is 14 residues long. With 1 base removed from V and 5 bases from J, the gap between germline ends came to 11 bases. Looked up from germline, CDR1 is SGHNT and CDR2 is YENEEA. The CDR3 sequence is CASSLVSDPETQYF. The CDR3 DNA sequence: TGTGCCAGCAGCTTAGTCTCAGATCCGGAGACCCAGTACTTC.

The count of this clone is one. The gene calls are TRBV11-1 and TRBJ2-7, with unresolved D. CDR1 and CDR2 from the germline V gene are SGHAT and FQDESV (reference sequence). Trimming pared 4 bases from V and 4 bases from J, leaving 5 bases between. The CDR3 loop spans 11 amino acids. This chain's CDR3 is CASSSEYEQYF. DNA of the CDR3: TGTGCCAGCAGCTCGGAGTACGAGCAGTACTTC.

This chain links TRBV29-1 with TRBJ1-2; no firm D call. V lost 4 bases and J lost 4, with 19 bases in between. CDR3 length: 15 amino acids. Looked up from germline, CDR1 is SQVTM and CDR2 is ANQGSEA. CDR3 DNA sequence: TGCAGCGTTGGTGCGGAACCCTCAGGAGGCTATGGCTACACCTTC. Translating it yields CSVGAEPSGGYGYTF.

This rearrangement joins TRBV5-4 to TRBJ2-1; the D is unclear. Germline loops: CDR1 SGHNT, CDR2 YYREEE (reference sequence). The CDR3 length is 13 residues. V was trimmed by 0 bases and J by 4 bases, leaving 5 bases between them. The CDR3 DNA reads TGTGCCAGCAGCTTGGTACAATACAATGAGCAGTTCTTC. Translated: CASSLVQYNEQFF.

The chain joins TRBV2 to TRBJ2-3; D is perhaps TRBD2 (6 bases). This CDR3 is built from 14 residues. Germline values: CDR1 SNHLY, CDR2 FYNNEI. The V end was cut by 6 bases, the J end by 4 bases, with 14 bases between. The CDR3 bases are TGTGCCAGCAGGTTGAATAGCGGCCCAGATACGCAGTATTTT. Its protein product is CASRLNSGPDTQYF.

V is TRBV7-9 and J is TRBJ2-5; 8 bases match TRBD2. V lost 5 bases to trimming and J lost 5 bases; unmatched junction nucleotides: 13. The length of the CDR3 is 16 residues. Germline CDR1 SEHNR, CDR2 FQNEAQ (reference sequence). The CDR3 spells CASSLRRTGGGETQYF. CDR3 bases: TGTGCCAGCAGCCTGCGACGAACGGGAGGGGGGGAGACCCAGTACTTC.

This clone appeared a few times. The V and J genes are TRBV28 and TRBJ2-3, with TRBD2 matching over 13 bases. The length of the CDR3 is 17 residues. V was pared by 6 bases and J by 2 bases, with 8 bases of the junction left unmatched. Germline lookup yields CDR1 MDHEN and CDR2 SYDVKM. The CDR3 sequence: CASRRWTSGRPTDTQYF. Written as DNA, the CDR3 is TGTGCCAGCAGGCGATGGACTAGCGGGAGACCCACAGATACGCAGTATTTT.

The CDR3 reads CASSPLGPGNQPQHF. The CDR3 DNA follows: TGTGCCAGCAGCCCCTTAGGTCCGGGGAATCAGCCCCAGCATTTT. The rearrangement joins TRBV7-9 to TRBJ1-5; no clear D gene. Germline loops: CDR1 SEHNR, CDR2 FQNEAQ (reference sequence). The CDR3 is made up of 15 amino acids. V was trimmed by 5 bases and J by 4 bases, leaving 15 bases between them. The full variable domain, with the rest looked up from reference TRBV7-9 and TRBJ1-5, is DTGVSQNPRHKITKRGQNVTFRCDPISEHNRLYWYRQTLGQGPEFLTYFQNEAQLEKSRLLSDRFSAERPKGSFSTLEIQRTEQGDSAMYLCASSPLGPGNQPQHFGDGTRLSIL.

The V call is TRBV5-4, the J call TRBJ2-3; D uncertain. The CDR3 has 15 amino acids. CDR1 and CDR2 (germline): SGHNT, YYREEE (reference sequence). V lost 1 base and J 0 bases, leaving 9 bases between the germline ends. CDR3 sequence: CASSLLDTSTDTQYF. The CDR3 bases are TGTGCCAGCAGCTTGTTAGATACTAGCACAGATACGCAGTATTTT.

J is TRBJ2-7 and V is TRBV5-4, with 14 nucleotides matching TRBD2. Per germline, CDR1 SGHNT and CDR2 YYREEE (reference sequence). After removal of 0 bases from V and 3 bases from J, the junction contained 2 bases not matched to a gene. This CDR3 has 16 amino acids. CDR3 sequence reads: CASSLGGLAGGYEQYF. The CDR3 DNA is TGTGCCAGCAGCTTGGGCGGACTAGCGGGGGGCTACGAGCAGTACTTC.

The chain employs TRBV18 and TRBJ2-1; tentatively, D is TRBD1 (5 bases). Deletions cut 3 bases from V and 7 bases from J, with 16 bases between. CDR1 is KGHSH, CDR2 LQKENI, per germline. This CDR3 has 15 amino acids. The CDR3 coding sequence is TGTGCCAGCTCACCCAGGCAGGGTGTAGGGAATGAGCAGTTCTTC. Its translation: CASSPRQGVGNEQFF.

This sequence joins TRBV29-1 and TRBJ1-1; 7 bases line up with TRBD1. CDR1 and CDR2 from the germline V gene are SQVTM and ANQGSEA. The CDR3 is 13 amino acids. V dropped 7 bases and J dropped 0; count of bases not matched to a gene: 5. The CDR3 sequence: CSAQGQLNTEAFF. The CDR3 DNA follows: TGCAGCGCCCAGGGACAGTTGAACACTGAAGCTTTCTTT.